Presented here are 27 T cell receptor beta chains from one specimen sequenced in a study of T cell clonotyping in hematopoietic cell transplantation. TCRdb's table, derived via immunoSEQ multiplex PCR, lists solely in-frame clones and lacks some. The sample records about 13,000 clones, roughly 92% being singletons. The material was PBMCs, obtained 100 days after allogeneic stem cell transplant. All receptors come from a female patient aged 50-59 years who had an allogeneic stem cell transplant from an unrelated donor, so the T cells may come from the graft donor. Some clones in this sample may be carry-over from other donors' samples.

This chain links TRBV28 with TRBJ1-2; D uncertain. The CDR3 has 12 residues. V lost 3 bases, J lost 8 bases, and 10 bases lay in between. Germline V gene lookup returns CDR1 MDHEN and CDR2 SYDVKM. The CDR3 is CASSFGVDGYTF. In DNA, the CDR3 is TGTGCCAGCAGTTTTGGTGTTGACGGCTACACCTTC.

V gene TRBV28 combines with J gene TRBJ1-2; maybe TRBD1 (6 bases). The CDR3 runs 15 residues. V lost 2 bases and J lost 4, with 14 bases in between. The germline CDR1 and CDR2 sequences are MDHEN and SYDVKM. The DNA of the CDR3 is TGTGCCAGCAGTTTAAATGGCAGGGGAACCTATGGCTACACCTTC. The encoded protein is CASSLNGRGTYGYTF.

The genes are TRBV30 and TRBJ2-7; D possibly matches TRBD1 or TRBD2 (5 bases each). Looked up from germline, CDR1 is GTSNPN and CDR2 is SVGIG (reference sequence). CDR3 size: 13 residues. Trimming stripped 7 bases from V and 0 bases from J, with 13 bases between. The CDR3 sequence: CASSRGFSYEQYF. As DNA, the CDR3 is TGTGCCTCCTCGAGGGGTTTCTCCTACGAGCAGTACTTC. The full variable domain, completed using reference TRBV30 and TRBJ2-7, is SQTIHQWPATLVQPVGSPLSLECTVEGTSNPNLYWYRQAAGRGLQLLFYSVGIGQISSEVPQNLSASRPQDRQFILSSKKLLLSDSGFYLCASSRGFSYEQYFGPGTRLTVT.

The V gene is TRBV2, the J gene TRBJ2-7; D unresolved. Germline V lookup: CDR1 SNHLY, CDR2 FYNNEI. This CDR3 is 13 amino acids long. The V end was cut by 6 bases, the J end by 0 bases, with 9 bases between. The CDR3 reads CASRGGSSYEQYF. The CDR3 DNA reads as TGTGCCAGCAGAGGTGGAAGCTCCTACGAGCAGTACTTC. The full variable domain, completed using reference TRBV2 and TRBJ2-7, is EPEVTQTPSHQVTQMGQEVILRCVPISNHLYFYWYRQILGQKVEFLVSFYNNEISEKSEIFDDQFSVERPDGSNFTLKIRSTKLEDSAMYFCASRGGSSYEQYFGPGTRLTVT.

The V call is TRBV2, the J call TRBJ1-4; D is unclear. Deletions cut 7 bases from V and 8 bases from J, with 11 bases between. CDR3 length: 12 amino acids. The germline CDR1 and CDR2 sequences are SNHLY and FYNNEI. CDR3 coding DNA: TGTGCCAGCATTTCTACGGGGGAAAAACTGTTTTTT. Amino acid sequence: CASISTGEKLFF.

This sequence joins TRBV7-9 and TRBJ2-1; D unclear. The germline CDR1 and CDR2 sequences are SEHNR and FQNEAQ (reference sequence). This CDR3 has 15 amino acids. V was clipped by 4 bases and J by 0 bases, with 10 bases between them. This CDR3 is CASSSAVSSYNEQFF. The CDR3 DNA sequence: TGTGCCAGCAGCTCGGCAGTCAGCTCCTACAATGAGCAGTTCTTC.

The CDR3 DNA follows: TGCGCCAGCAGCTTGTGGGACAATGAAGCTTTCTTT. It yields the protein CASSLWDNEAFF. The rearrangement uses TRBV5-1 and TRBJ1-1; perhaps TRBD1 as D (6 bases). The germline V and J ends were trimmed by 1 base and 7 bases, with 8 bases remaining between them. The germline V gene encodes CDR1 SGHRS and CDR2 YFSETQ. The CDR3 contains 12 residues.

This rearrangement joins TRBV4-2 to TRBJ2-2; TRBD2 matches 12 bases. CDR1 is LGHNA, CDR2 YNFKEQ, per germline. The junction had 9 bases not matched to a gene; V was cut back by 2 bases and J by 5 bases. The CDR3 is 18 residues long. As DNA, the CDR3 is TGTGCCAGCAGCCAAACCCCGACCGGGACTAGCGGGACCGGGGAGCTGTTTTTT. Residues: CASSQTPTGTSGTGELFF.

In this sample, this clone turned up a few times. The rearrangement joins TRBV27 to TRBJ2-1; TRBD1 aligns across 7 bases. The V gene end was trimmed by 5 bases and the J gene end by 8 bases; junction bases not matched to a gene: 6. Per the germline V gene, CDR1 is MNHEY and CDR2 is SMNVEV (reference sequence). The CDR3 loop spans 13 amino acids. CDR3: CASSPGTVDEQFF. For the CDR3, the DNA is TGTGCCAGCAGTCCCGGGACAGTAGATGAGCAGTTCTTC.

V gene TRBV19 combines with J gene TRBJ1-1; the D gene is possibly TRBD1 (6 bases). CDR3 length: 14 amino acids. Trimming pared 4 bases from V and 3 bases from J, leaving 12 bases between. Germline CDR1 LNHDA, CDR2 SQIVND (reference sequence). CDR3 protein: CASSTPDSYTEAFF. Here the CDR3 DNA reads TGTGCCAGTAGTACTCCGGACAGTTACACTGAAGCTTTCTTT.

The rearrangement joins TRBV6-5 to TRBJ2-2; D gene ambiguous. The germline V gene has CDR1 MNHEY and CDR2 SVGAGI. With 4 bases removed from V and 1 base from J, the gap between germline ends came to 7 bases. The CDR3 is made up of 14 amino acids. The CDR3 is CASSWRWNTGELFF. The CDR3 region has the DNA TGTGCCAGCAGTTGGCGTTGGAACACCGGGGAGCTGTTTTTT.

The chain uses TRBV7-2 and TRBJ2-1; tentatively, D is TRBD2 (5 bases). The CDR3 runs to 14 residues. Per germline, CDR1 SGHTA and CDR2 FQGNSA. V was cut by 1 base and J by 12 bases, with 16 bases left in between. CDR3 DNA sequence: TGTGCCAGCAGCTTAGGGGCTAGGAGGAGCCGGCAGTTCTTC. Its protein product is CASSLGARRSRQFF.

This chain joins TRBV2 and TRBJ1-2, with 8 bases aligning to TRBD1. CDR3 length: 12 amino acids. Germline values: CDR1 SNHLY, CDR2 FYNNEI. Germline trimming cut 6 bases from V and 7 bases from J; bases unmatched to any gene: 4. This CDR3 reads CASSQGAGGYTF. In nucleotides, the CDR3 is TGTGCCAGCAGCCAGGGGGCGGGTGGCTACACCTTC.

The V and J genes are TRBV7-2 and TRBJ2-1; 9 nucleotides match TRBD1. Germline CDR1 is SGHTA and CDR2 is FQGNSA. The CDR3 length is 16 residues. V was clipped by 1 base and J by 2 bases; unmatched bases: 3. In nucleotides, the CDR3 is TGTGCCAGCAGCTTAGTCGGGACAGGGCCCTACAATGAGCAGTTCTTC. As protein: CASSLVGTGPYNEQFF.

The table lists this clone with a count of one. The chain uses TRBV5-1 and TRBJ1-1, with TRBD1 matching over 8 bases. After removal of 6 bases from V and 0 bases from J, the junction contained 1 base not matched to a gene. The CDR3 totals 13 residues. The V gene's germline CDR1 is SGHRS and CDR2 YFSETQ. CDR3 residues: CASKDRVNTEAFF. The CDR3 nucleotides read TGCGCCAGCAAGGACAGGGTGAACACTGAAGCTTTCTTT.

The J gene is TRBJ2-6, the V gene TRBV4-1; no definite D call. In germline, CDR1 is MGHRA, CDR2 YSYEKL. Trimming took off 0 bases at V and 2 bases at J, with 26 bases between the two ends. This CDR3 has 22 residues. The CDR3 DNA sequence: TGCGCCAGCAGCCAAGATTCCCTAACTCTTTTGGAATCTGGGGCTGGGGCCAACGTCCTGACTTTC. This sequence encodes CASSQDSLTLLESGAGANVLTF.

The rearrangement joins TRBV29-1 to TRBJ1-1; a weak D match, TRBD1 (6 bases). The CDR3 is 11 amino acids. Germline V gives CDR1 SQVTM, CDR2 ANQGSEA. The germline V and J ends were trimmed by 6 bases and 2 bases, with 7 bases remaining between them. Here the CDR3 DNA reads TGCAGCGTGGGGACAAACACTGAAGCTTTCTTT. This codes for CSVGTNTEAFF.

J is TRBJ2-1 and V is TRBV7-2, with no clear D. CDR3 length equals 11 residues. Trimming stripped 1 base from V and 12 bases from J, with 7 bases between. CDR1 and CDR2 (germline): SGHTA, FQGNSA. DNA for the CDR3: TGTGCCAGCAGCTTAGGGGCAGCGCAGTTCTTC. Its translation: CASSLGAAQFF.

The CDR3 region has the DNA TGCAGCGTTAATAAAGGGGAAGTCACCGGGGAGCTGTTTTTT. As protein: CSVNKGEVTGELFF. The chain uses TRBV29-1 and TRBJ2-2, with a tentative D call TRBD1 (5 bases). Germline values: CDR1 SQVTM, CDR2 ANQGSEA. The CDR3 runs to 14 residues. V was cut by 5 bases and J by 4 bases, with 14 bases left in between.

The chain's CDR3 is CASSFTATNEKLFF. In nucleotides, the CDR3 is TGTGCCAGCAGTTTTACAGCAACTAATGAAAAACTGTTTTTT. The J gene is TRBJ1-4, the V gene TRBV6-5; no firm D call. There are 14 residues in the CDR3. The germline V gene has CDR1 MNHEY and CDR2 SVGAGI. V was shortened by 4 bases and J by 0 bases, with 6 bases between the two germline ends.

This rearrangement joins TRBV7-9 to TRBJ1-1; D remains unclear. The CDR3 covers 12 residues. The germline V gene has CDR1 SEHNR and CDR2 FQNEAQ (reference sequence). Trimming stripped 4 bases from V and 2 bases from J, with 5 bases between. The CDR3: CASSSINTEAFF. Here the CDR3 DNA reads TGTGCCAGCAGCTCAATTAACACTGAAGCTTTCTTT.

This chain joins TRBV29-1 and TRBJ1-3, with 7 bases matching TRBD1. J gave up 0 bases and V 6 bases, and 8 bases lay outside the gene matches. The CDR3 totals 15 residues. Germline lookup yields CDR1 SQVTM and CDR2 ANQGSEA. The CDR3 DNA sequence: TGCAGCGTGGTGACAGGGCCCCCCTCTGGAAACACCATATATTTT. It yields the protein CSVVTGPPSGNTIYF.

This chain links TRBV6-1 with TRBJ2-7; D assignment may be TRBD1 or TRBD2 (5 bases each). Trimming removed 2 bases at V and 2 bases at J, with 13 bases between. Germline V CDR1 and CDR2: MNHNS, SASEGT. This CDR3 is built from 15 residues. Here the CDR3 DNA reads TGTGCCAGCAGTGAATCTTTGAGGGACCCCTACGAGCAGTACTTC. Its protein product is CASSESLRDPYEQYF.

The genes are TRBV29-1 and TRBJ2-5; TRBD1 is a possible D gene (5 bases). The CDR3 is 12 amino acids. The germline CDR1 and CDR2 sequences are SQVTM and ANQGSEA. For the CDR3, the DNA is TGCAGTCTCCAGGGTGTGGGAGAGACCCAGTACTTC. Its protein product is CSLQGVGETQYF.

This rearrangement joins TRBV5-8 to TRBJ1-4, with D perhaps matching TRBD1 (5 bases). Per germline, CDR1 SGHTS and CDR2 YDEGEE. V was cut by 0 bases and J by 8 bases, with 14 bases left in between. This CDR3 region has 15 residues. The DNA for the CDR3 is TGTGCCAGCAGCTTGGTAGGGGTCTTAGGCGAAAAACTGTTTTTT. Translating gives CASSLVGVLGEKLFF.

V and J are TRBV4-2 and TRBJ1-4, with 10 bases matching TRBD1. V lost 1 base and J lost 6; bases outside the gene matches: 5. Germline lookup yields CDR1 LGHNA and CDR2 YNFKEQ. This CDR3 spans 16 amino acids. CDR3 protein: CASSQVPGTGDEKLFF. The CDR3 DNA reads TGTGCCAGCAGCCAAGTTCCCGGGACAGGGGATGAAAAACTGTTTTTT.

The chain joins TRBV28 to TRBJ2-1; D may match TRBD1 or TRBD2 (5 bases each). The germline gives CDR1 MDHEN, CDR2 SYDVKM. The CDR3 sequence is 15 residues long. The germline V and J ends were trimmed by 7 bases and 2 bases, with 15 bases remaining between them. The DNA for the CDR3 is TGTGCCAGCACCTCCCCGGGACCCCCCTACAATGAGCAGTTCTTC. Its protein product is CASTSPGPPYNEQFF.